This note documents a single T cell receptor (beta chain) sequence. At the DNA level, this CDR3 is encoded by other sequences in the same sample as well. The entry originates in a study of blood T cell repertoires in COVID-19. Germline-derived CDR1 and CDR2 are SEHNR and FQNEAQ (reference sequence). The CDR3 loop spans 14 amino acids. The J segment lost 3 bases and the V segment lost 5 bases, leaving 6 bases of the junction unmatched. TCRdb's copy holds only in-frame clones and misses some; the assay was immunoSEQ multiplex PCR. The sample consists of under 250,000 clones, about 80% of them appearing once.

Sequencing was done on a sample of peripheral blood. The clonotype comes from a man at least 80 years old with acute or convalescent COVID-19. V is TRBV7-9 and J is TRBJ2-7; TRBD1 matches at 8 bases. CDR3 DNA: TGTGCCAGCAGCCCCGGGACAGGTGGCTACGAGCAGTACTTC. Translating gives CASSPGTGGYEQYF.